These T cell receptor beta chains were read from a single sample in a study of T-cell memory formation after mild COVID-19. In TCRdb, the 5' RACE reads were re-called with MiXCR into one record per CDR3 protein. The sample contains about 240,000 distinct CDR3 sequences, more than 8% of which appear only once. Sequencing was done on a sample of PBMCs or a T cell subset sorted from them (not recorded which). The receptor set was obtained from a man aged 18 to 30 who had mild COVID-19 (a few samples of this study predate the infection). Cell type and time point are not known. The CDR3 runs from the conserved cysteine through the conserved F or W. A D gene is named only where the DNA matches it firmly. Not all rows give a size; the values are once, few, many and, for expanded clones, a class.

abundance | d_gene | j_gene | v_gene | CDR3aa | CDR3nt
few | TRBD2 | TRBJ2-3 | TRBV20-1 | CSAARAGGGTDTQYF | TGCAGTGCTGCAAGAGCGGGGGGGGGCACAGATACGCAGTATTTT
many | - | TRBJ1-6 | TRBV4-1 | CASSQAPGSGSPLHF | TGCGCCAGCAGCCAAGCCCCTGGGAGTGGTTCACCCCTCCACTTT
- | - | TRBJ2-3 | TRBV7-3 | CASSLNPAGFSTDTQYF | TGTGCCAGCAGCTTAAACCCAGCGGGTTTTAGCACAGATACGCAGTATTTT
few | - | TRBJ1-1 | TRBV6-1 | CASDFRGAGTEAFF | TGTGCCAGCGATTTCAGGGGAGCGGGCACTGAAGCTTTCTTT
- | TRBD1 | TRBJ1-1 | TRBV7-9 | CASSFRTGDEAFF | TGTGCCAGCAGCTTCCGGACAGGGGATGAAGCTTTCTTT
many | - | TRBJ2-6 | TRBV5-1 | CASSLSPQSSGANVLTF | TGCGCCAGCAGCTTGTCCCCCCAGAGCTCTGGGGCCAACGTCCTGACTTTC
few | TRBD1 | TRBJ2-3 | TRBV20-1 | CSARTGGTDTQYF | TGCAGTGCTAGGACAGGGGGCACAGATACGCAGTATTTT
many | - | TRBJ2-5 | TRBV7-6 | CASSLSRPGLGQETQYF | TGTGCCAGCAGCTTAAGCAGGCCCGGGTTGGGACAAGAGACCCAGTACTTC
many | TRBD1 | TRBJ2-2 | TRBV7-6 | CASSPRDRPNTGELFF | TGTGCCAGCAGCCCGAGGGACAGGCCGAACACCGGGGAGCTGTTTTTT
few | TRBD1 | TRBJ1-1 | TRBV7-9 | CASSPWTGNTEAFF | TGTGCCAGCAGCCCCTGGACAGGGAACACTGAAGCTTTCTTT
- | TRBD2 | TRBJ2-1 | TRBV5-6 | CASRSGLAGGEQFF | TGTGCCAGCAGATCGGGACTAGCGGGGGGTGAGCAGTTCTTC
- | - | TRBJ2-5 | TRBV7-2 | CATNPLGREETQYF | TGTGCCACCAACCCTTTAGGGCGGGAAGAGACCCAGTACTTC
many | - | TRBJ2-2 | TRBV5-1 | CASSLARANTGELFF | TGCGCCAGCAGCTTGGCCAGGGCAAACACCGGGGAGCTGTTTTTT
many | - | TRBJ2-5 | TRBV12-3/TRBV12-4 | CASSLPPETQYF | TGTGCCAGCAGTCTCCCGCCAGAGACCCAGTACTTC
- | TRBD1 | TRBJ2-7 | TRBV5-1 | CASNPGGYYEQYF | TGCGCCAGCAATCCAGGGGGATACTACGAGCAGTACTTC
few | - | TRBJ1-6 | TRBV29-1 | CSVSEGRLEGSPLHF | TGCAGCGTTTCCGAGGGCCGGTTGGAAGGTTCACCCCTCCACTTT
- | - | TRBJ1-1 | TRBV4-1 | CASSLRGAGTEAFF | TGCGCCAGCAGCCTACGGGGGGCGGGAACTGAAGCTTTCTTT
- | TRBD1 | TRBJ2-3 | TRBV30 | CAWSGGGLTDTQYF | TGTGCCTGGAGTGGAGGGGGCTTGACAGATACGCAGTATTTT
few | - | TRBJ2-5 | TRBV20-1 | CSALEGIIGTQYF | TGCAGTGCCCTCGAGGGGATAATAGGGACCCAGTACTTC
- | - | TRBJ1-2 | TRBV6-5 | CASHGNLAYGYTF | TGTGCCAGCCACGGGAACTTAGCCTATGGCTACACCTTC
- | - | TRBJ1-1 | TRBV18 | CASSEDRNTEAFF | TGTGCCAGCTCAGAGGACAGGAACACTGAAGCTTTCTTT
many | TRBD1 | TRBJ2-1 | TRBV5-1 | CASSAGQGVYEQFF | TGCGCCAGCAGCGCCGGACAGGGGGTCTATGAGCAGTTCTTC
- | - | TRBJ2-2 | TRBV25-1 | CASSERFGGPSFTGELFF | TGTGCCAGCAGTGAGAGATTCGGGGGACCCTCGTTCACCGGGGAGCTGTTTTTT
few | TRBD2 | TRBJ2-5 | TRBV12-3/TRBV12-4 | CASSLVPSGYQETQYF | TGTGCCAGCAGTTTAGTTCCTAGCGGATACCAAGAGACCCAGTACTTC
- | TRBD2 | TRBJ2-7 | TRBV12-3/TRBV12-4 | CASNNYRDYNYEQYF | TGTGCCAGCAACAATTACCGGGACTATAACTACGAGCAGTACTTC
- | TRBD2 | TRBJ2-2 | TRBV6-2/TRBV6-3 | CASSYGERGNTGELFF | TGTGCCAGCAGTTACGGGGAGCGGGGTAACACCGGGGAGCTGTTTTTT
- | - | TRBJ2-5 | TRBV6-2/TRBV6-3 | CASSYSIHSEGAQYF | TGTGCCAGCAGTTACTCGATACACAGCGAGGGAGCCCAGTACTTC
few | TRBD2 | TRBJ2-1 | TRBV6-5 | CASSYALAGREQFF | TGTGCCAGCAGTTACGCCCTAGCGGGGAGGGAGCAGTTCTTC
many | - | TRBJ2-2 | TRBV5-1 | CASSSGGELFF | TGCGCCAGCAGCTCGGGCGGGGAGCTGTTTTTT
- | - | TRBJ1-1 | TRBV7-9 | CASSGRGEAFF | TGTGCCAGCAGCGGGAGGGGTGAAGCTTTCTTT
few | - | TRBJ2-2 | TRBV10-3 | CATIREMNTGELFF | TGTGCCACAATTCGGGAAATGAACACCGGGGAGCTGTTTTTT
- | TRBD1 | TRBJ1-2 | TRBV6-5 | CASSFGTVPYGYTF | TGTGCCAGCAGTTTTGGGACAGTACCCTATGGCTACACCTTC
- | - | TRBJ1-1 | TRBV6-2/TRBV6-3 | CASSYGGANTEAFF | TGTGCCAGCAGTTACGGGGGCGCGAACACTGAAGCTTTCTTT
- | TRBD2 | TRBJ2-2 | TRBV6-2/TRBV6-3 | CASSYGLAGGHTGELFF | TGTGCCAGCAGTTACGGTTTAGCGGGGGGCCACACCGGGGAGCTGTTTTTT
- | - | TRBJ2-1 | TRBV20-1 | CSARPRSPYNEQFF | TGCAGTGCTAGACCCAGGAGTCCTTACAATGAGCAGTTCTTC
- | - | TRBJ2-7 | TRBV4-2 | CASIQDLDSSYEQYF | TGTGCCAGCATCCAAGATCTCGATAGCTCCTACGAGCAGTACTTC
few | - | TRBJ1-2 | TRBV6-2/TRBV6-3 | CASSPHHGGDNYGYTF | TGTGCCAGCAGTCCCCACCACGGGGGGGATAACTATGGCTACACCTTC
- | - | TRBJ1-1 | TRBV6-2/TRBV6-3 | CASSYSKGIEAFF | TGTGCCAGCAGTTACTCGAAAGGGATTGAAGCTTTCTTT
few | - | TRBJ1-4 | TRBV6-2/TRBV6-3 | CASRRPGRDLNEKLFF | TGTGCCAGCAGGAGACCAGGCCGGGACCTTAATGAAAAACTGTTTTTT
few | - | TRBJ1-2 | TRBV4-3 | CASSPKVGEGYYGYTF | TGCGCCAGCAGCCCAAAAGTTGGGGAGGGGTACTATGGCTACACCTTC
few | - | TRBJ2-5 | TRBV5-6 | CASSFGGPSQETQYF | TGTGCCAGCAGCTTTGGGGGCCCCAGCCAAGAGACCCAGTACTTC
- | - | TRBJ2-3 | TRBV5-1 | CASSSKSTTDTQYF | TGCGCCAGCAGCTCTAAAAGTACCACAGATACGCAGTATTTT
- | - | TRBJ2-1 | TRBV4-3 | CASSRRTDWLIF | TGCGCCAGCAGCCGCCGAACGGACTGGCTGATCTTC
few | - | TRBJ2-5 | TRBV7-9 | CASSLAGYETQYF | TGTGCCAGCAGCTTAGCCGGGTACGAGACCCAGTACTTC
- | - | TRBJ1-4 | TRBV5-5 | CASSPGVNEKLFF | TGTGCCAGCAGCCCAGGGGTTAATGAAAAACTGTTTTTT
few | TRBD2 | TRBJ2-1 | TRBV29-1 | CSVPLAGLSYNEQFF | TGCAGCGTCCCCTTAGCGGGGCTCTCCTACAATGAGCAGTTCTTC
few | - | TRBJ1-1 | TRBV7-9 | CASSLEAFF | TGTGCCAGCAGCTTGGAAGCTTTCTTT
- | TRBD2 | TRBJ2-5 | TRBV5-6 | CASSLPPTSAETQYF | TGTGCCAGCAGCCTACCCCCAACTAGCGCCGAGACCCAGTACTTC
- | - | TRBJ1-5 | TRBV6-5 | CASSYWGPNQPQHF | TGTGCCAGCAGTTACTGGGGTCCAAATCAGCCCCAGCATTTT
- | - | TRBJ2-5 | TRBV5-5 | CACSPGLTETQYF | TGTGCCTGCAGCCCGGGCCTTACGGAGACCCAGTACTTC
few | TRBD1 | TRBJ2-2 | TRBV10-3 | CAEEAFRDRATGELFF | TGTGCCGAGGAGGCATTTCGAGACAGGGCCACCGGGGAGCTGTTTTTT
- | TRBD2 | TRBJ2-1 | TRBV7-9 | CASSAGGEQFF | TGTGCCAGCAGCGCGGGAGGGGAGCAGTTCTTC
- | TRBD2 | TRBJ2-5 | TRBV12-3/TRBV12-4 | CASSFRVSGGKETQYF | TGTGCCAGCAGTTTCAGAGTTAGCGGGGGTAAAGAGACCCAGTACTTC
- | - | TRBJ1-6 | TRBV6-5 | CASSYGFKPDSPLHF | TGTGCCAGCAGTTACGGCTTTAAGCCAGATTCACCCCTCCACTTT